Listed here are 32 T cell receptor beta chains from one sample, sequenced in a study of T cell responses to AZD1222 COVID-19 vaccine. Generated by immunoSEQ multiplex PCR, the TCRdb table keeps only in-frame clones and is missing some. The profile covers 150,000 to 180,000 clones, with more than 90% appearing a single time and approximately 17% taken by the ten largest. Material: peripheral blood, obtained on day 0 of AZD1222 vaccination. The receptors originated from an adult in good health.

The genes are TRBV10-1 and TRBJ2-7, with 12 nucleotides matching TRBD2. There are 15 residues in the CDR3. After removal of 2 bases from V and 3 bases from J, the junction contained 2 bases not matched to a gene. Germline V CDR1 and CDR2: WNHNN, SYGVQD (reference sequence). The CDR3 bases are TGCGCCAGCAGTGAGAGGACTAGCGGGATCTACGAGCAGTACTTC. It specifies CASSERTSGIYEQYF.

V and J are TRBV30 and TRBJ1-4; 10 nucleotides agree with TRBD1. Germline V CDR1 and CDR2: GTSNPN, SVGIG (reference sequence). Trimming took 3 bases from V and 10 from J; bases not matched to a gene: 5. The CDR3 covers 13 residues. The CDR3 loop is CAWRGQGLGKLFF. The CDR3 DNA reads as TGTGCCTGGAGGGGACAGGGGCTAGGAAAACTGTTTTTT.

The DNA for the CDR3 is TGTGCCAGCAGCTACCTGATGCTAGGGGCGCCAAGGTCACCCCTCCACTTT. Translation gives CASSYLMLGAPRSPLHF. This rearrangement joins TRBV7-8 to TRBJ1-6; tentatively, D is TRBD1 (5 bases). The CDR3 spans 17 residues. The germline V gene encodes CDR1 SGHVS and CDR2 FQNEAQ. Trimming cost V 4 bases and J 10 bases, with 23 bases left between them.

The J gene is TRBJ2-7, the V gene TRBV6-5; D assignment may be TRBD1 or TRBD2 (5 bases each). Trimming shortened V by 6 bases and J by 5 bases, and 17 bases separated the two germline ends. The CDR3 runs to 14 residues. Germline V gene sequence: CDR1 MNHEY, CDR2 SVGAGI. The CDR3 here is CASSQGFRGDEQYF. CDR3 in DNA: TGTGCCAGCAGCCAGGGCTTTAGAGGGGACGAGCAGTACTTC.

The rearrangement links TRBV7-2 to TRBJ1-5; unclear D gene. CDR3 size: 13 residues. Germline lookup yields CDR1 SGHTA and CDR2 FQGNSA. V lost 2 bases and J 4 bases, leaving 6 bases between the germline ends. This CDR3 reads CASSLFGNQPQHF. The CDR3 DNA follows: TGTGCCAGCAGCTTATTTGGGAATCAGCCCCAGCATTTT. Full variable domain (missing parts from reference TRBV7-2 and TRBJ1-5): GAGVSQSPSNKVTEKGKDVELRCDPISGHTALYWYRQSLGQGLEFLIYFQGNSAPDKSGLPSDRFSAERTGGSVSTLTIQRTQQEDSAVYLCASSLFGNQPQHFGDGTRLSIL.

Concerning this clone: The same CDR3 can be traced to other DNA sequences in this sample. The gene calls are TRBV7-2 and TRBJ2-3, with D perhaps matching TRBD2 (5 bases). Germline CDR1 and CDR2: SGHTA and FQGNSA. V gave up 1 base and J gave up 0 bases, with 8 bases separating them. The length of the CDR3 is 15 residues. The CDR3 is CASSLVPGSTDTQYF. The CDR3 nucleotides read TGTGCCAGCAGCTTAGTTCCGGGGAGCACAGATACGCAGTATTTT. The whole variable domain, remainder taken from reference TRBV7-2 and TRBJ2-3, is GAGVSQSPSNKVTEKGKDVELRCDPISGHTALYWYRQSLGQGLEFLIYFQGNSAPDKSGLPSDRFSAERTGGSVSTLTIQRTQQEDSAVYLCASSLVPGSTDTQYFGPGTRLTVL.

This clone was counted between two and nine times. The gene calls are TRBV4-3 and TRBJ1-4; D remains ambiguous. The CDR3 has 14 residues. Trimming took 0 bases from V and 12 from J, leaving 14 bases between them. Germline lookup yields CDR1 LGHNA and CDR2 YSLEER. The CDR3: CASSQDSSAGELFF. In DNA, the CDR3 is TGCGCCAGCAGCCAAGATTCGAGTGCCGGTGAACTGTTTTTT.

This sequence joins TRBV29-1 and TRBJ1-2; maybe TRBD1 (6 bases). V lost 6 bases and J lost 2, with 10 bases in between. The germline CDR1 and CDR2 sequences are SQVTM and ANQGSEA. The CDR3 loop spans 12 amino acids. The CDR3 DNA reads TGCAGCGTGGCAGACAGGAACTATGGCTACACCTTC. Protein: CSVADRNYGYTF.

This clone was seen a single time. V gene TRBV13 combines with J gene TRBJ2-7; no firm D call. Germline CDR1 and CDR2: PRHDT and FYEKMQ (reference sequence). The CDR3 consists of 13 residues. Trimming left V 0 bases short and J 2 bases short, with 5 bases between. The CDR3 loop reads CASSLGTTYEQYF. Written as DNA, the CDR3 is TGTGCCAGCAGCTTAGGGACCACCTACGAGCAGTACTTC.

The CDR3 loop reads CASSFSGTSGTYEQYF. The CDR3 nucleotides are TGTGCCAGCAGTTTCTCCGGGACTAGCGGGACCTACGAGCAGTACTTC. This sequence joins TRBV6-5 and TRBJ2-7; TRBD2 agrees at 13 bases. CDR3 length: 16 amino acids. V shed 4 bases, J shed 2 bases, and the junction held 5 bases outside the gene matches. Germline CDR1 and CDR2: MNHEY and SVGAGI.

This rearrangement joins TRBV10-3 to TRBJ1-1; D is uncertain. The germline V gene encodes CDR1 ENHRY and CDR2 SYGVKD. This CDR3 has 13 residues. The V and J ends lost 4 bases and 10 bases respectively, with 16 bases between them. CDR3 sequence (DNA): TGTGCCATCAGTGGCCGGGAAAATTTTCTAGCTTTCTTT. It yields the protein CAISGRENFLAFF.

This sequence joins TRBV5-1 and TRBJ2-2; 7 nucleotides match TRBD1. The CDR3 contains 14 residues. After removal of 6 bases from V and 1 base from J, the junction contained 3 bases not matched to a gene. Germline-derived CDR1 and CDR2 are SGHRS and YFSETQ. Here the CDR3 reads CASKGQVNTGELFF. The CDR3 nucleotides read TGCGCCAGCAAAGGACAGGTGAACACCGGGGAGCTGTTTTTT.

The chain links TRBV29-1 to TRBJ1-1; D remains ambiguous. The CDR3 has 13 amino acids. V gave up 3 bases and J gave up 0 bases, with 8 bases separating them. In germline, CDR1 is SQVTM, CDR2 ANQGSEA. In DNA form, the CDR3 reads TGCAGCGTTGAGGCCAGGTTGAACACTGAAGCTTTCTTT. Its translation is CSVEARLNTEAFF.

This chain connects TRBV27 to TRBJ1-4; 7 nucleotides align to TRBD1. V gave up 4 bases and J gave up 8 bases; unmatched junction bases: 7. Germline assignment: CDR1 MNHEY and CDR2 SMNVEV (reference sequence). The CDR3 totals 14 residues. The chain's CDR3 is CASSSLDRVEKLFF. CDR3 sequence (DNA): TGTGCCAGCAGTTCCCTCGACAGGGTAGAAAAACTGTTTTTT. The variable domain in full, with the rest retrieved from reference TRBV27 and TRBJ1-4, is EAQVTQNPRYLITVTGKKLTVTCSQNMNHEYMSWYRQDPGLGLRQIYYSMNVEVTDKGDVPEGYKVSRKEKRNFPLILESPSPNQTSLYFCASSSLDRVEKLFFGSGTQLSVL.

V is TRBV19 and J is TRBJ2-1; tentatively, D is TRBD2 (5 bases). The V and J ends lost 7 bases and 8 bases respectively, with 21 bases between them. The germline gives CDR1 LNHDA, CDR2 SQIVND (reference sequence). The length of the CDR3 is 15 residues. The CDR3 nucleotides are TGTGCCAGTATGGAGCGGACTCGGATCGTCGATGAGCAGTTCTTC. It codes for CASMERTRIVDEQFF. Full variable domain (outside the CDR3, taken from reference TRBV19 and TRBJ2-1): DGGITQSPKYLFRKEGQNVTLSCEQNLNHDAMYWYRQDPGQGLRLIYYSQIVNDFQKGDIAEGYSVSREKKESFPLTVTSAQKNPTAFYLCASMERTRIVDEQFFGPGTRLTVL.

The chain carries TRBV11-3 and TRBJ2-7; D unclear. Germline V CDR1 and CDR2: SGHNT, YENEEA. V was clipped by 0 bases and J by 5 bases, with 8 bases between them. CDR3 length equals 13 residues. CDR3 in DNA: TGTGCCAGCAGCTTAGAAGGGAACCACGAGCAGTACTTC. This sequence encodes CASSLEGNHEQYF.

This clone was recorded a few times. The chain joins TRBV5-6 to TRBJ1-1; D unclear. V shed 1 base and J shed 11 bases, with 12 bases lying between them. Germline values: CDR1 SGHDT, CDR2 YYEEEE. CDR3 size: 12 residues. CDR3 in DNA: TGTGCCAGCAGCTTGATAAGTCGAGAGGCTTTCTTT. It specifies CASSLISREAFF.

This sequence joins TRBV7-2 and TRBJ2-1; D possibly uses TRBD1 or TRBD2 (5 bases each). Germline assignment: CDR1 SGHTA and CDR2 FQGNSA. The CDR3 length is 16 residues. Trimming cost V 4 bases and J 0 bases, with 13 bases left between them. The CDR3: CASSSVWGSSYNEQFF. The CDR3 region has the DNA TGTGCCAGCAGCTCCGTGTGGGGGAGCTCCTACAATGAGCAGTTCTTC.

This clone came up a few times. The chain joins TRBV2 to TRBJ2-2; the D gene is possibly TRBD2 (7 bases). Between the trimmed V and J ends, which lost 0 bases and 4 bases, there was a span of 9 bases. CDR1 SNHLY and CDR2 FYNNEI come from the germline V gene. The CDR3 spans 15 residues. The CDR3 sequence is CASSEARGPTGELFF. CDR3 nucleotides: TGTGCCAGCAGTGAAGCGCGGGGGCCCACCGGGGAGCTGTTTTTT.

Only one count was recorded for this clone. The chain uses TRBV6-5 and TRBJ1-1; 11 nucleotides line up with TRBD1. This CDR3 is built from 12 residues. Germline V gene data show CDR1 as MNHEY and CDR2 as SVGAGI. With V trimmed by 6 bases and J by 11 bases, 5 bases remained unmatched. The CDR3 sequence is CASRRTGGRAFF. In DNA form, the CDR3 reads TGTGCCAGCAGAAGGACAGGGGGCCGGGCTTTCTTT.

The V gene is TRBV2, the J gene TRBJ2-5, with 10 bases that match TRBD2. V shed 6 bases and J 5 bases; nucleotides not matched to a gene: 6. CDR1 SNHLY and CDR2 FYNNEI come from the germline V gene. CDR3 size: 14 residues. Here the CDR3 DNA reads TGTGCCAGCAGCGGGACTAGCGTATTGGAGACCCAGTACTTC. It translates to CASSGTSVLETQYF.

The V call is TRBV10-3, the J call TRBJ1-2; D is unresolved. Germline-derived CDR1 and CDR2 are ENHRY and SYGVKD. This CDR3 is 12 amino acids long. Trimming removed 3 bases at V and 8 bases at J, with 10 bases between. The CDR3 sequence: CAISELVAGYTF. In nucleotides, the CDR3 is TGTGCCATCAGTGAATTGGTAGCCGGCTACACCTTC.

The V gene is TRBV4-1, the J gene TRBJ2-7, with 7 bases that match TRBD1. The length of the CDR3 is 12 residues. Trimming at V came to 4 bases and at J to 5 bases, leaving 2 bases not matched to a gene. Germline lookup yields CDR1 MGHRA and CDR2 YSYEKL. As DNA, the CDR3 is TGCGCCAGCAGCCCCGGGACAGACGAGCAGTACTTC. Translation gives CASSPGTDEQYF.

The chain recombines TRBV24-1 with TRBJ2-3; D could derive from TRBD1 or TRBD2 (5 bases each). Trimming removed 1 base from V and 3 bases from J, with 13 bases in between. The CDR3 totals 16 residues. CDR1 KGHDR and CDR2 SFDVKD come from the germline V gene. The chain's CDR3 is CATSDFPGTKTDTQYF. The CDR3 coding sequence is TGTGCCACCAGTGATTTCCCCGGGACGAAGACAGATACGCAGTATTTT.

The CDR3 sequence: CASSQLEHGFFYGYTF. DNA for the CDR3: TGTGCCAGCAGCCAGCTGGAACACGGATTCTTCTATGGCTACACCTTC. The chain uses TRBV5-6 and TRBJ1-2, with D hard to call. Trimming took 4 bases from V and 4 from J, leaving 20 bases between them. The CDR3 spans 16 residues. CDR1 is SGHDT and CDR2 is YYEEEE in the germline V gene. The full variable domain, its missing parts supplied by reference TRBV5-6 and TRBJ1-2, is DAGVTQSPTHLIKTRGQQVTLRCSPKSGHDTVSWYQQALGQGPQFIFQYYEEEERQRGNFPDRFSGHQFPNYSSELNVNALLLGDSALYLCASSQLEHGFFYGYTFGSGTRLTVV.

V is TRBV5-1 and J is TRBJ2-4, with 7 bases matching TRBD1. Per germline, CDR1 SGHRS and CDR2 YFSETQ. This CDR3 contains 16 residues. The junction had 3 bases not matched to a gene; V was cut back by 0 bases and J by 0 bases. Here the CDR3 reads CASSLGTGLAKNIQYF. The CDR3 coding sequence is TGCGCCAGCAGCTTGGGGACAGGTCTAGCCAAAAACATTCAGTACTTC.

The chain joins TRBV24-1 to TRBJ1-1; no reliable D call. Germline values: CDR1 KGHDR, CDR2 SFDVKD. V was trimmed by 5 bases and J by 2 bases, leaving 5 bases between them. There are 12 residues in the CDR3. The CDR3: CATSGRNTEAFF. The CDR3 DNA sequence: TGTGCCACCAGTGGTCGAAACACTGAAGCTTTCTTT.

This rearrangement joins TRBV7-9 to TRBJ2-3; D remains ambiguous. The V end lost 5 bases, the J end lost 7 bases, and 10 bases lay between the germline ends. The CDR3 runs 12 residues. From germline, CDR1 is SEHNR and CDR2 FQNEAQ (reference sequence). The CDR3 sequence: CASSQRPYTQYF. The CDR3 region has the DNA TGTGCCAGCAGCCAACGCCCTTATACGCAGTATTTT.

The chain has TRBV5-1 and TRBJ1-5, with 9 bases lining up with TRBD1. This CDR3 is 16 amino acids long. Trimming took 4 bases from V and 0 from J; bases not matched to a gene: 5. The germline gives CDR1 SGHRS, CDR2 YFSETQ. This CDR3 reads CASSPSGQGSNQPQHF. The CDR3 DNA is TGCGCCAGCAGCCCGTCGGGACAGGGTAGCAATCAGCCCCAGCATTTT.

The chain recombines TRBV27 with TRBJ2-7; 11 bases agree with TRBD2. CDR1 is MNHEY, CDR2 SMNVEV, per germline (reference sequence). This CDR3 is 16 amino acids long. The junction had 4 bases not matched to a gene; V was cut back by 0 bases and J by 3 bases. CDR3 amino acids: CASSLSPSGRNYEQYF. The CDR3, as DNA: TGTGCCAGCAGTTTATCTCCTAGCGGGAGGAACTACGAGCAGTACTTC.

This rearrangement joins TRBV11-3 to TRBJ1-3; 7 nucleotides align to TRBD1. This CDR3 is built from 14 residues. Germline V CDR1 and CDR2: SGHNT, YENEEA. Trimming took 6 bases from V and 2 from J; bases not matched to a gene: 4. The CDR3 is CASRKTGTGNTIYF. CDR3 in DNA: TGTGCCAGCAGAAAGACAGGGACTGGAAACACCATATATTTT.

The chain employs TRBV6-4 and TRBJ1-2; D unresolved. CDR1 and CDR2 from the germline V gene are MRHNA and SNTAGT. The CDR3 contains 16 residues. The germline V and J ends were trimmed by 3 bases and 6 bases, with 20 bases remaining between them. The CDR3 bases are TGTGCCAGCAGTGATTCGGCGGAGTTTTTCCATCATGGCTACACCTTC. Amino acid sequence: CASSDSAEFFHHGYTF.